This is a list of T cell receptor beta chains from one sample in a study of OX40 agonist ivuxolimab in advanced cancers. Here immunoSEQ multiplex PCR was the method, and the copy in TCRdb shows in-frame clones only, minus some. Here the sample spans around 74,000 clones, 92% being singletons. The source material was CD4+ or CD8+ T cells sorted from blood, sampled in a trial of the OX40 agonist ivuxolimab. Source of these receptors: an adult with an advanced solid tumor such as melanoma, head and neck, liver or kidney cancer. Both conserved end residues are part of each CDR3. Each record gives: J gene, V gene, clone size, D gene, CDR3 protein, CDR3 DNA. The D gene is left open where the match is weak. Clone size, where shown, is once, few, many, or a class for clones that have expanded.

TRBJ2-1 | TRBV4-2 | . | TRBD2 | CASSHTGTSGRNNEQFF | TGTGCCAGCAGCCACACCGGGACTAGCGGGAGGAACAATGAGCAGTTCTTC
TRBJ2-7 | TRBV5-1 | once | TRBD2 | CASSLVLAGAYEQYF | TGCGCCAGCAGCTTGGTTTTAGCGGGAGCCTACGAGCAGTACTTC
TRBJ2-1 | TRBV11-2 | . | TRBD2 | CASSTSSGRARNEQFF | TGTGCCAGCAGCACATCTAGCGGGAGGGCTAGGAATGAGCAGTTCTTC
TRBJ1-1 | TRBV10-1 | . | . | CASSEQGNTEAFF | TGCGCCAGCAGTGAGCAGGGGAACACTGAAGCTTTCTTT
TRBJ1-2 | TRBV5-1 | once | . | CASSSISTYGYTF | TGCGCCAGCAGCTCGATAAGTACGTATGGCTACACCTTC
TRBJ1-1 | TRBV6-5 | . | . | CASSYLAQRLNTEAFF | TGTGCCAGCAGTTACTTGGCACAGCGTTTGAACACTGAAGCTTTCTTT
TRBJ2-3 | TRBV10-3 | . | TRBD1 | CATAGTGDTQYF | TGTGCCACGGCAGGGACAGGAGATACGCAGTATTTT
TRBJ2-3 | TRBV6-1 | . | . | CASSEEGVSTDTQYF | TGTGCCAGCAGTGAAGAAGGGGTGAGCACAGATACGCAGTATTTT
TRBJ1-5 | TRBV19 | . | . | CASSTQGRDQPQHF | TGTGCCAGTAGTACACAGGGAAGGGATCAGCCCCAGCATTTT
TRBJ2-5 | TRBV28 | once | TRBD1 | CASRKDRGLETQYF | TGTGCCAGCAGGAAGGACAGGGGGCTGGAGACCCAGTACTTC
TRBJ2-1 | TRBV28 | . | TRBD2 | CASRPALADSYNEQFF | TGTGCCAGCAGACCCGCTCTAGCGGACTCCTACAATGAGCAGTTCTTC
TRBJ2-5 | TRBV7-8 | . | TRBD1 | CASSFDTTGGETQYF | TGTGCCAGCAGCTTCGACACGACAGGGGGAGAGACCCAGTACTTC
TRBJ1-3 | TRBV28 | . | . | CASSLGRGGNTIYF | TGTGCCAGCAGTTTAGGCAGGGGAGGAAACACCATATATTTT
TRBJ2-5 | TRBV4-2 | . | . | CASSQDRLGETQYF | TGTGCCAGCAGCCAAGACAGACTAGGGGAGACCCAGTACTTC
TRBJ2-7 | TRBV11-3 | . | TRBD2 | CASSLVGTRGYEQYF | TGTGCCAGCAGCTTAGTTGGGACTAGAGGCTACGAGCAGTACTTC
TRBJ1-2 | TRBV4-1 | . | . | CASSQLRNNRVDDYGYTF | TGCGCCAGCAGCCAATTAAGGAATAACAGGGTAGACGACTATGGCTACACCTTC
TRBJ1-1 | TRBV5-1 | once | TRBD1 | CASSFDRARGGNTEAFF | TGCGCCAGCAGCTTCGACAGGGCTCGAGGAGGGAACACTGAAGCTTTCTTT
TRBJ1-1 | TRBV27 | . | . | CASSFSAMNTEAFF | TGTGCCAGCAGTTTCAGCGCCATGAACACTGAAGCTTTCTTT
TRBJ2-7 | TRBV4-1 | . | TRBD2 | CASSQPISRTSYEQYF | TGCGCCAGCAGCCAGCCTATAAGCAGGACTAGCTACGAGCAGTACTTC
TRBJ2-6 | TRBV9 | . | TRBD1 | CASSPRQGAGVLTF | TGTGCCAGCAGCCCACGACAGGGGGCCGGGGTCCTGACTTTC
TRBJ1-3 | TRBV5-1 | . | . | CASSLAGPDRGNTIYF | TGCGCCAGCAGCTTGGCCGGCCCCGACAGAGGAAACACCATATATTTT
TRBJ2-7 | TRBV30 | . | TRBD1 | CACPAGQGALLF | TGTGCCTGCCCCGCGGGACAGGGCGCCCTCCTGTTC
TRBJ2-7 | TRBV4-3 | . | . | CASSQVRGPTYEQYF | TGCGCCAGCAGCCAAGTTCGGGGACCAACCTACGAGCAGTACTTC
TRBJ2-1 | TRBV7-7 | once | TRBD2 | CASSLRSGRAPYNEQFF | TGTGCTAGCAGCTTACGTAGCGGGAGAGCCCCCTACAATGAGCAGTTCTTC
TRBJ2-7 | TRBV30 | few | . | CAWRSKRGGGDF | TGTGCCTGGAGATCGAAACGGGGAGGTGGGGACTTC
TRBJ1-2 | TRBV27 | few | . | CASSYNRANYGYTF | TGTGCCAGCAGTTATAACCGGGCTAACTATGGCTACACCTTC
TRBJ2-5 | TRBV27 | few | . | CASSIIHGGQETQYF | TGTGCCAGCAGTATTATTCATGGGGGGCAAGAGACCCAGTACTTC
TRBJ1-1 | TRBV6-1 | once | . | CASSEYGAGNTEAFF | TGTGCCAGCAGTGAATATGGGGCAGGGAACACTGAAGCTTTCTTT
TRBJ2-3 | TRBV10-3 | . | TRBD1 | CAISERAGGEADTQYF | TGTGCCATCAGTGAGCGGGCAGGGGGCGAAGCAGATACGCAGTATTTT